The clone carrying this T cell receptor beta chain has at least ten counts. Its antigen is not known. These data belong to a study of beta chain bispecific antibodies for T cell cancers. As for the study in general: TRBV sequencing of surviving healthy T cells measured each family's depletion. HPB-ALL carried surface TRBV5-5, while Jurkat carried TRBV12-3.

Findings and limits, study-wide: The TRBV12-3 share of total TRBV signal fell around 99% after anti-TRBV12 rather than anti-CD19 exposure. In these mixed samples, most targeted TRBV reads derived from the leukemia cell line. TRBV-directed bispecific antibodies appeared to leave all non-targeted, unrelated TRBV family members unaffected.

The germline CDR1 and CDR2 sequences are MNHNY and SVGAGI (reference sequence). The CDR3 length is 18 residues. The V and J ends lost 4 bases and 3 bases, in that order; junction bases with no gene match: 9. TCRdb re-derived calls from the 5' RACE reads in MiXCR, one entry per CDR3 protein. The sample consists of about 20,000 distinct CDR3 sequences, just over 2% of them appearing once. Either OKT3 anti-CD3 antibody or CD3/CD28 beads expanded T cells from blood mononuclear cells over about three days. The TCR originated in a human donor in good health. Some clones in this sample may be carry-over from other donors' samples. This sample comprised healthy donor T cells cultured with leukemia cells, obtained from a culture containing a bispecific antibody targeting TCR Vbeta12. The chain recombines TRBV6-6 with TRBJ2-3; 14 nucleotides match TRBD2. The CDR3 region has the DNA TGTGCCAGCAGTTGGGCCATGACTAGCGGGGGGGCGACAGATACGCAGTATTTT. Its translation is CASSWAMTSGGATDTQYF.